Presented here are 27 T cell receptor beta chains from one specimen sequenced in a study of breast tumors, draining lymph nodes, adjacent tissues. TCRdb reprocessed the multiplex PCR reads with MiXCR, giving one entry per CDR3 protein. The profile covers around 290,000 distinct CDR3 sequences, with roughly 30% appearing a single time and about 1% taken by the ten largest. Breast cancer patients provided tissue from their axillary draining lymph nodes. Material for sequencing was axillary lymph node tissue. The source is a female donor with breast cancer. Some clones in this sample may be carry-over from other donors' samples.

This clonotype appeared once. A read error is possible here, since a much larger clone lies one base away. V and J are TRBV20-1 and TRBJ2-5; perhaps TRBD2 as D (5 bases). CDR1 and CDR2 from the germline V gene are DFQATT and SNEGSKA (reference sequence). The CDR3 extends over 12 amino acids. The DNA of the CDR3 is TGCAGTGCTAGTCGACGGGGTGAGACCCCGTACTTC. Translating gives CSASRRGETPYF.

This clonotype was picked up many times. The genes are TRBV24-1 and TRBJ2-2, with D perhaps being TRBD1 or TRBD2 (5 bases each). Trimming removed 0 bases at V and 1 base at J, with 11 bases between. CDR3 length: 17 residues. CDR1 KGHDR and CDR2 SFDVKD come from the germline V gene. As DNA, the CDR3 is TGTGCCACCAGTGATTTGCCCGGGACGGGGAACACCGGGGAGCTGTTTTTT. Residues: CATSDLPGTGNTGELFF.

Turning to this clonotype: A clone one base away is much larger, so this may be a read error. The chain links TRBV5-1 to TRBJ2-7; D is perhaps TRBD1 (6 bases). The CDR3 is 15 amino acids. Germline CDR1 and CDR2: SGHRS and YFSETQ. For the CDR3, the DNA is TGCGCCAGCAGCTTGGCCGCGACAGGAGTCTACGAGCAGCACTTC. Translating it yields CASSLAATGVYEQHF.

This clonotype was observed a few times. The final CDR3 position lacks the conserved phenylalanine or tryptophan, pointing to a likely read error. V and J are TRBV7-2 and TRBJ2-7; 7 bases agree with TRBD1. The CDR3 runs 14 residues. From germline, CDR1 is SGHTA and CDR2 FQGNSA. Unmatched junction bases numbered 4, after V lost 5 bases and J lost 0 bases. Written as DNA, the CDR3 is TGTGCCAGCAGCCCCCGGACAGGCTCCTACGAGCAGTACCTC. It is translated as CASSPRTGSYEQYL.

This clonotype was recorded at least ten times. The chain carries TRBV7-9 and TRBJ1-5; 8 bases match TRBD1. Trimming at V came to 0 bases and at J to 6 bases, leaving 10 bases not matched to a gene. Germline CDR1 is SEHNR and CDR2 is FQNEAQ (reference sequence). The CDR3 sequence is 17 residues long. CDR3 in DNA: TGTGCCAGCAGCTTAGCGGGCAAGGACAGGGATCGTCAGCCCCAGCATTTT. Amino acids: CASSLAGKDRDRQPQHF.

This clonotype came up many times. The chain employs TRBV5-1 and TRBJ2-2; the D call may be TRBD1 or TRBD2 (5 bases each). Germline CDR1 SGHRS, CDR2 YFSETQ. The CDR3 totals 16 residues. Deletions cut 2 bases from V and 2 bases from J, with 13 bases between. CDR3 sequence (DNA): TGCGCCAGCAGCTTTTTCCAGGGACCCAACACCGGGGAGCTGTTTTTT. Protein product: CASSFFQGPNTGELFF.

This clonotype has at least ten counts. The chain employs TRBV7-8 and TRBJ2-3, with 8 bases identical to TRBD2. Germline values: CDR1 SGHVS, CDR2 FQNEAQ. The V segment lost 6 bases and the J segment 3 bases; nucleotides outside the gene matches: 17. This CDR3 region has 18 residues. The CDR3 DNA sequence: TGTGCCAGCAGAGCCACGAGGCAAGCGGGAGCAGGGACAGATACGCAGTATTTT. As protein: CASRATRQAGAGTDTQYF. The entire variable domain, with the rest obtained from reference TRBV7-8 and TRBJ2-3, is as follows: GAGVSQSPRYKVAKRGQDVALRCDPISGHVSLFWYQQALGQGPEFLTYFQNEAQLDKSGLPSDRFFAERPEGSVSTLKIQRTQQEDSAVYLCASRATRQAGAGTDTQYFGPGTRLTVL.

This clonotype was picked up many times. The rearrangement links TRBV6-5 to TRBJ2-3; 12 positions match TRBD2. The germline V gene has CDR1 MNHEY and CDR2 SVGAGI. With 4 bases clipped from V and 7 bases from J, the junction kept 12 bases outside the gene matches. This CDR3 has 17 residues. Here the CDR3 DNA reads TGTGCCAGCAGTTCCCTGCGACTAGCGGGAGACAGCAATACGCAGTATTTT. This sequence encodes CASSSLRLAGDSNTQYF.

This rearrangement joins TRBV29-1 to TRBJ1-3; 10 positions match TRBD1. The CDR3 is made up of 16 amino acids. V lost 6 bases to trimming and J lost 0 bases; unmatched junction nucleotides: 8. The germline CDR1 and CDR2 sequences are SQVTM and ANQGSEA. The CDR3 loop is CSVATGGLTSGNTIYF. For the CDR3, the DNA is TGCAGCGTGGCGACAGGGGGCCTAACCTCTGGAAACACCATATATTTT. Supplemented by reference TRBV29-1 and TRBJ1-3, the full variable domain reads SAVISQKPSRDICQRGTSLTIQCQVDSQVTMMFWYRQQPGQSLTLIATANQGSEATYESGFVIDKFPISRPNLTFSTLTVSNMSPEDSSIYLCSVATGGLTSGNTIYFGEGSWLTVV.

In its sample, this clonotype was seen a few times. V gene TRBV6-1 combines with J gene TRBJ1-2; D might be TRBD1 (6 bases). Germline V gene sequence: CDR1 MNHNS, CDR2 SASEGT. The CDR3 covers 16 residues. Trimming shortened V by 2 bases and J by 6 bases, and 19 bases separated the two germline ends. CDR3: CASSEFGGGKGDGYTF. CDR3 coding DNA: TGTGCCAGCAGTGAATTCGGGGGGGGAAAGGGGGATGGCTACACCTTC.

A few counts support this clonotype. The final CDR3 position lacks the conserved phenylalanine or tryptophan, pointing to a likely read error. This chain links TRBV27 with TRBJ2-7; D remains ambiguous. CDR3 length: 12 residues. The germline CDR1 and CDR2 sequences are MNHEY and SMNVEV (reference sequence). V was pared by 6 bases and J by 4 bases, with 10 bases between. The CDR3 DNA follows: TGTGCCAGCAGACGTACAGAGTACGAGCAGTACCTC. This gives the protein CASRRTEYEQYL.

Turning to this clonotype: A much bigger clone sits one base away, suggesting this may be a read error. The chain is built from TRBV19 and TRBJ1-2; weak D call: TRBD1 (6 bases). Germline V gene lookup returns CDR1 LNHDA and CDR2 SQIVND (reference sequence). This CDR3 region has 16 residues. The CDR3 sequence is CTSSTQAGVANYGYTF. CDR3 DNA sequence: TGTACCAGTAGTACCCAAGCAGGGGTTGCCAACTATGGCTACACCTTC. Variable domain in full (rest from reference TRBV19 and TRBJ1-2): DGGITQSPKYLFRKEGQNVTLSCEQNLNHDAMYWYRQDPGQGLRLIYYSQIVNDFQKGDIAEGYSVSREKKESFPLTVTSAQKNPTAFYLCTSSTQAGVANYGYTFGSGTRLTVV.

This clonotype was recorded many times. The CDR3 nucleotides read TGCGCCAGCAGCCCTACTTCTGGAAACACCATATATTTT. This gives the protein CASSPTSGNTIYF. The chain links TRBV4-1 to TRBJ1-3; D gene ambiguous. This CDR3 is 13 amino acids long. V shed 4 bases and J shed 1 base, with 5 bases lying between them. Per the germline V gene, CDR1 is MGHRA and CDR2 is YSYEKL.

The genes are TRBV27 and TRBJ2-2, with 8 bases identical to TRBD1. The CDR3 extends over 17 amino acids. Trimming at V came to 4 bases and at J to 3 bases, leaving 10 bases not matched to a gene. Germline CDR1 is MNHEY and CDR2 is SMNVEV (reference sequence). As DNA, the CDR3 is TGTGCCAGCAGTTCCGCCAGGGGGCTTGGGTACACCGGGGAGCTGTTTTTT. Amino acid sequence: CASSSARGLGYTGELFF.

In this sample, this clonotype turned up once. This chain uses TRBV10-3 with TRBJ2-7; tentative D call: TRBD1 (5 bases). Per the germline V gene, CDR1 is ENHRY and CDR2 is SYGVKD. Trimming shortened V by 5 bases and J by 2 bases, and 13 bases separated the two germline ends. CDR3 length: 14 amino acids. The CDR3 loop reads CAISFTGRTYEQYF. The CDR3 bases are TGTGCCATCAGTTTTACAGGAAGAACCTACGAGCAGTACTTC.

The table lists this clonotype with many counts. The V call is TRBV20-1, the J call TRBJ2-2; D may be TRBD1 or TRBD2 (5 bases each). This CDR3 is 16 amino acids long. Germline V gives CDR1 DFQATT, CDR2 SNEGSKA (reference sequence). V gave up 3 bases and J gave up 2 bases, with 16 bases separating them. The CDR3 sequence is CSARSLSGPNTGELFF. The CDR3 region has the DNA TGCAGTGCTAGGTCTCTCTCGGGACCCAACACCGGGGAGCTGTTTTTT.

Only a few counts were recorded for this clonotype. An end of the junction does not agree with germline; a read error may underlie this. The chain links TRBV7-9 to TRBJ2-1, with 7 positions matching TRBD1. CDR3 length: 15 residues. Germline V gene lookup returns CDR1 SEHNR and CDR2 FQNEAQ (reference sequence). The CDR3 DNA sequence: TGTGCCAGCAGCTTCGTCGGGACAGCCTACAATGAGCAGCTCTTC. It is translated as CASSFVGTAYNEQLF.

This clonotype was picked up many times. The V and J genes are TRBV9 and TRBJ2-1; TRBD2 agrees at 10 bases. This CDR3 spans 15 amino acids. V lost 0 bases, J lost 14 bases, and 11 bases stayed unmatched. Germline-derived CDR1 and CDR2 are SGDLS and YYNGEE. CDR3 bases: TGTGCCAGCAGCGTAGGGGCAGCGGGAGGGGGGACGAAGTTCTTC. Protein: CASSVGAAGGGTKFF.

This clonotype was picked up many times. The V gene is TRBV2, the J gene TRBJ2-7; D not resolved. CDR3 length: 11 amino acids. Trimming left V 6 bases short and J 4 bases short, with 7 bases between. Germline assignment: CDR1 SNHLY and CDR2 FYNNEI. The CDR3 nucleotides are TGTGCCAGCAGCAAAGAATACGAGCAGTACTTC. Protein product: CASSKEYEQYF.

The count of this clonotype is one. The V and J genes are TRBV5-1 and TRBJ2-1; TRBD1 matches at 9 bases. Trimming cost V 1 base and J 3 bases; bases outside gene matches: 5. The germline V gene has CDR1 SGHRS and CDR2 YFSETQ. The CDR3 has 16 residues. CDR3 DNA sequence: TGCGCCAGCAGCTTGACGGGACAGGGAGTCTACAATGAGCAGTTCTTC. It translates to CASSLTGQGVYNEQFF.

As DNA, the CDR3 is TGTGCCAGCAGCCCGGGACTAGCGGTAGCCAAAAACATTCAGTACTTC. Protein: CASSPGLAVAKNIQYF. This chain links TRBV11-3 with TRBJ2-4; TRBD2 agrees at 11 bases. Trimming cost V 5 bases and J 0 bases; bases outside gene matches: 3. Germline values: CDR1 SGHNT, CDR2 YENEEA. The CDR3 totals 16 residues.

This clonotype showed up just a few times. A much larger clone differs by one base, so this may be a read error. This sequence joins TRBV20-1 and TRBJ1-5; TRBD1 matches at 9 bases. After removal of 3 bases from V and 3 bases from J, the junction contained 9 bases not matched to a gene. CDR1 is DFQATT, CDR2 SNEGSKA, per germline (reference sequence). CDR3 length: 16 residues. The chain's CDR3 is CSASTATGGANQPQHF. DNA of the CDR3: TGCAGTGCTAGTACCGCCACAGGGGGCGCCAATCAGCCCCAGCATTTT.

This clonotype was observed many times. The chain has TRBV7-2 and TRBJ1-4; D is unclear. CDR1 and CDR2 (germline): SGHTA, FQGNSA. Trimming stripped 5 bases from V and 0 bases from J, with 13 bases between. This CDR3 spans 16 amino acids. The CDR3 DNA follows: TGTGCCAGCAGCCCCCGTTTAGGGACAACTAATGAAAAACTGTTTTTT. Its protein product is CASSPRLGTTNEKLFF.

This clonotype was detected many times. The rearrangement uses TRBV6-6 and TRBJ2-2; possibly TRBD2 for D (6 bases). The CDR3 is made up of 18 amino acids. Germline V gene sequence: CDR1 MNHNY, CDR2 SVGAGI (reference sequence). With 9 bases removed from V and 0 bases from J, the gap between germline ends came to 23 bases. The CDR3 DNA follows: TGTGCCAGTAGTCGCGGGACCCTAGGGACTTCGAACACCGGGGAGCTGTTTTTT. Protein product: CASSRGTLGTSNTGELFF.

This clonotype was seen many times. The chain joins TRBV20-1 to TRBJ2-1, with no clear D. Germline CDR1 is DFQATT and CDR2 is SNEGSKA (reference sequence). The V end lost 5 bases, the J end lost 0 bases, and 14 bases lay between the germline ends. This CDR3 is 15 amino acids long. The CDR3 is CSARGPYRSYNEQFF. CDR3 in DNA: TGCAGTGCTCGTGGGCCCTATCGCTCCTACAATGAGCAGTTCTTC.

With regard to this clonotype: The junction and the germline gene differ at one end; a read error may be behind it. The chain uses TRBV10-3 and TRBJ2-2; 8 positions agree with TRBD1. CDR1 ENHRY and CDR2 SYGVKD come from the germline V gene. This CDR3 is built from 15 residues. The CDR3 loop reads CAISGQGTITGEPFF. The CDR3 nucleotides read TGTGCCATCAGCGGACAGGGTACAATCACTGGGGAGCCGTTTTTT.

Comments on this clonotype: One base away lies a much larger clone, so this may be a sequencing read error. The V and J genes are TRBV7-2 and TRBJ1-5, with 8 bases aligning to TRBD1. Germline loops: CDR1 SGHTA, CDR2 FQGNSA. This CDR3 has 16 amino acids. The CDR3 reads CAGSSGQGNSNQPQRF. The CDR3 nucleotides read TGTGCCGGCAGCTCAGGACAGGGAAATAGCAATCAGCCCCAGCGTTTT.